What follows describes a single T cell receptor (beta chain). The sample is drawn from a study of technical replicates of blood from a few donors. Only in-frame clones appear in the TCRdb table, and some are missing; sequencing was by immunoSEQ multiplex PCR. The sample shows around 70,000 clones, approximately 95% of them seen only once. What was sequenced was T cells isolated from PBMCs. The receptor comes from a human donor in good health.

CDR3 amino acids: CASRSGKSYNEQFF. CDR3 sequence (DNA): TGTGCCAGCCGTAGCGGGAAATCCTACAATGAGCAGTTCTTC. The J gene is TRBJ2-1, the V gene TRBV25-1; 8 bases align to TRBD2. V trimming: 8 bases; J trimming: 1 base; junction bases outside the gene matches: 4. This CDR3 spans 14 amino acids. Germline V gene sequence: CDR1 MGHDK, CDR2 SYGVNS.